Listed here are 8 T cell receptor beta chains from one sample, sequenced in a study of regulatory T cells in long-lasting Graves disease. Time point here: newly diagnosed GD, antithyroid drugs for less than 3 months. From PBMCs, RNA was extracted and then used to make the TCR library. Through Arm-PCR of CDR3 regions and iRepertoire HTBI primers, TCR beta libraries were built. MiXCR was run by TCRdb on the multiplex PCR reads, yielding one entry per CDR3 protein. The sample records hundreds of thousands of distinct CDR3 sequences, around 12% being singletons. These data were also reused for a study on T cells in Graves' hyperthyroidism and ophthalmopathy.

Sequencing was performed on peripheral blood mononuclear cells (PBMCs), taken at new diagnosis, from a patient treated with antithyroid drugs. Source of these receptors: a woman in her twenties or thirties with Graves disease.

In this sample, this clonotype turned up many times. This chain uses TRBV20-1 with TRBJ2-7; maybe TRBD1 (6 bases). Germline V gene lookup returns CDR1 DFQATT and CDR2 SNEGSKA (reference sequence). Trimming removed 0 bases at V and 0 bases at J, with 18 bases between. CDR3 length equals 17 residues. The CDR3 bases are TGCAGTGCTAGAGACGCCCTGTCAGGGGTCGGCTCCTACGAGCAGTACTTC. It is translated as CSARDALSGVGSYEQYF.

The sample holds many counts of this clonotype. The genes are TRBV6-1 and TRBJ1-5, with a weak D call TRBD1 (5 bases). Germline CDR1 is MNHNS and CDR2 is SASEGT. The V end was cut by 4 bases, the J end by 8 bases, with 15 bases between. The length of the CDR3 is 14 residues. The CDR3 nucleotides are TGTGCCAGCAGTGCCCCCGGGGGAGTGAAGCCCCAGCATTTT. Translating gives CASSAPGGVKPQHF.

CDR3 nucleotide sequence: TGTGCCAGCAGTTTAGTCTGGGTGACGGAGACCCAGTACTTC. It encodes CASSLVWVTETQYF. The chain carries TRBV28 and TRBJ2-5; D call uncertain. Germline lookup yields CDR1 MDHEN and CDR2 SYDVKM. The CDR3 runs 14 residues. V was pared by 2 bases and J by 5 bases, with 12 bases between.

The table lists this clonotype with many counts. V and J are TRBV12-3 or TRBV12-4 and TRBJ1-2; D might be TRBD1 (6 bases). This CDR3 region has 13 residues. V shed 5 bases and J shed 5 bases, with 12 bases lying between them. For the CDR3, the DNA is TGTGCCAGCAGTAGGGGACACCGATATGGCTACACCTTC. Translating it yields CASSRGHRYGYTF.

This clonotype was counted only a few times. This chain connects TRBV6-1 to TRBJ1-6; possibly TRBD1 for D (6 bases). CDR3 length: 16 amino acids. Germline values: CDR1 MNHNS, CDR2 SASEGT. V lost 5 bases and J 0 bases, leaving 11 bases between the germline ends. CDR3 in amino acids: CASSPDSSSYNSPLHF. The CDR3 DNA is TGTGCCAGCAGTCCGGACAGCTCCTCCTATAATTCACCCCTCCACTTT.

This clonotype was observed many times. This sequence joins TRBV30 and TRBJ2-7; 13 positions agree with TRBD2. The CDR3 consists of 14 residues. The ends lost 2 bases at V and 6 bases at J; junction bases unmatched: 4. Germline CDR1 reads GTSNPN; CDR2 reads SVGIG (reference sequence). The CDR3 reads CAWSPGLAGVEQYF. The CDR3 nucleotides are TGTGCCTGGAGTCCCGGACTAGCGGGAGTCGAGCAGTACTTC.

This clonotype was observed a few times. The rearrangement uses TRBV6-5 and TRBJ2-1; either TRBD1 or TRBD2 may supply D (5 bases each). Germline V gene lookup returns CDR1 MNHEY and CDR2 SVGAGI. The CDR3 consists of 18 residues. Trimming cost V 2 bases and J 4 bases, with 21 bases left between them. DNA of the CDR3: TGTGCCAGCAGTTACGCCGGGGCTGGCGATTACAAATACAATGAGCAGTTCTTC. Protein product: CASSYAGAGDYKYNEQFF.

A few counts support this clonotype. The chain is built from TRBV6-2 or TRBV6-3 and TRBJ2-1; unclear D gene. The CDR3 has 14 amino acids. V lost 6 bases and J 0 bases, leaving 9 bases between the germline ends. Germline CDR1 reads MNHEY; CDR2 reads SVGEGT. The CDR3 loop is CASRSVSSYNEQFF. CDR3 bases: TGTGCCAGCAGATCGGTCAGCTCCTACAATGAGCAGTTCTTC.